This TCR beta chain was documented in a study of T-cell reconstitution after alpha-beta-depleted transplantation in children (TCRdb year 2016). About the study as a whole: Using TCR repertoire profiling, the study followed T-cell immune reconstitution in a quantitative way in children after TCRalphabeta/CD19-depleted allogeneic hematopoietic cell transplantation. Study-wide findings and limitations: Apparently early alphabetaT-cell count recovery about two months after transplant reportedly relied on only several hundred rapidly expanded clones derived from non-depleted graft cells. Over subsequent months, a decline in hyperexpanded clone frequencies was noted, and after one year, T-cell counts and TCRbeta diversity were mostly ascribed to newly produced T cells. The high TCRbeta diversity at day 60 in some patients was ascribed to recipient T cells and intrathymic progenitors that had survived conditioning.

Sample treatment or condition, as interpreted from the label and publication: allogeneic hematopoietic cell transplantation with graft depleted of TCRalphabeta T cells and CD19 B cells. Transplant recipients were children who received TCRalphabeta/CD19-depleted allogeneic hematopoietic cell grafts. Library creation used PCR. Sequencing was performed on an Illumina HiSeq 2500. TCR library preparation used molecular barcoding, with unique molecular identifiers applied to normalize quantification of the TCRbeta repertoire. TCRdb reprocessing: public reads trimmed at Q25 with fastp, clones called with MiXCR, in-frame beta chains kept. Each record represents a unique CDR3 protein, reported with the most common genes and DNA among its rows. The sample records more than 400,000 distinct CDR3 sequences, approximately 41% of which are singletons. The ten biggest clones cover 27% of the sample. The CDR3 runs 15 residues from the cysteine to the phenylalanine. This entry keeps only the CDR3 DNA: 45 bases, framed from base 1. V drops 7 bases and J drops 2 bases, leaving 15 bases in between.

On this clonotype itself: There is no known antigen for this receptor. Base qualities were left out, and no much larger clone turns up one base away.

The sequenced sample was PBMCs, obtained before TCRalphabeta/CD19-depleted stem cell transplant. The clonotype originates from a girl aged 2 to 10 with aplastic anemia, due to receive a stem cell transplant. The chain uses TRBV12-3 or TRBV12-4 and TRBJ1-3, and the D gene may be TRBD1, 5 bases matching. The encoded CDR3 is CASNTMGPTGNTIYF. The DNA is TGTGCCAGCAATACCATGGGACCCACTGGAAACACCATATATTTT.